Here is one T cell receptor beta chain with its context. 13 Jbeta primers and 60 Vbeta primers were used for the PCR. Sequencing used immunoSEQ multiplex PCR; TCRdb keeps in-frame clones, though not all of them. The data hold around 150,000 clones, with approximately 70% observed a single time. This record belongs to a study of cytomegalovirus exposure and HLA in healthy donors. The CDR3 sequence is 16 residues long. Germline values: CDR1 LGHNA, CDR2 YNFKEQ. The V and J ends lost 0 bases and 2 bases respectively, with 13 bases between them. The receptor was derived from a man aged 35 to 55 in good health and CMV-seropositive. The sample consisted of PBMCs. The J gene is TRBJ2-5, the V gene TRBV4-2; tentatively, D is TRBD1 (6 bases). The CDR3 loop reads CASSQDGNREQETQYF. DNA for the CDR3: TGTGCCAGCAGCCAAGATGGGAACAGGGAACAAGAGACCCAGTACTTC.